Listed here are 26 T cell receptor beta chains from one sample, sequenced in a study of blood T cell repertoires in COVID-19. TCRdb's copy holds only in-frame clones and misses some; the assay was immunoSEQ multiplex PCR. The table records 85,000 to 100,000 clones, roughly 84% of them present only once. Material for sequencing was peripheral blood. The receptors originated from a woman between 55 and 75 years old in a cohort sampled during active or convalescent COVID-19.

The chain recombines TRBV12-5 with TRBJ2-5, with 8 positions matching TRBD1. After removal of 4 bases from V and 5 bases from J, the junction contained 12 bases not matched to a gene. The CDR3 spans 16 residues. The germline CDR1 and CDR2 sequences are LGHNT and FRNRAP. The CDR3, as DNA: TGTGCTAGTGGTTCCCAAGACAGGGGCCGATGGGAGACCCAGTACTTC. Residues: CASGSQDRGRWETQYF. The full variable domain, in which reference TRBV12-5 and TRBJ2-5 provide the parts outside the CDR3, is DARVTQTPRHKVTEMGQEVTMRCQPILGHNTVFWYRQTMMQGLELLAYFRNRAPLDDSGMPKDRFSAEMPDATLATLKIQPSEPRDSAVYFCASGSQDRGRWETQYFGPGTRLLVL.

The V and J genes are TRBV28 and TRBJ2-7, with 9 bases aligning to TRBD1. The CDR3 runs to 15 residues. J was trimmed by 2 bases and V by 7 bases; bases with no gene match: 9. Per germline, CDR1 MDHEN and CDR2 SYDVKM. The CDR3 protein is CASTQGQGNTYEQYF. As DNA, the CDR3 is TGTGCCAGCACCCAAGGACAGGGGAACACCTACGAGCAGTACTTC. Full variable domain (rest looked up from reference TRBV28 and TRBJ2-7): DVKVTQSSRYLVKRTGEKVFLECVQDMDHENMFWYRQDPGLGLRLIYFSYDVKMKEKGDIPEGYSVSREKKERFSLILESASTNQTSMYLCASTQGQGNTYEQYFGPGTRLTVT.

This rearrangement joins TRBV14 to TRBJ1-4; perhaps TRBD1 as D (6 bases). The CDR3 is 16 residues long. Germline lookup yields CDR1 SGHDN and CDR2 FVKESK. V lost 1 base and J lost 5, with 14 bases in between. DNA of the CDR3: TGTGCCAGCAGCCAAGGCCACAGGGCCGGGAATGAAAAACTGTTTTTT. This sequence encodes CASSQGHRAGNEKLFF.

The chain employs TRBV28 and TRBJ1-5, with 7 bases that match TRBD1. From germline, CDR1 is MDHEN and CDR2 SYDVKM. This CDR3 has 19 residues. J gave up 7 bases and V 6 bases, and 24 bases lay outside the gene matches. This CDR3 reads CASSSALTGYGDRGQPQHF. In DNA, the CDR3 is TGTGCCAGCAGCTCGGCCCTGACAGGGTATGGAGACCGCGGGCAGCCCCAGCATTTT.

The chain employs TRBV3-1 (or the pseudogene TRBV3-2) and TRBJ2-1; 8 bases are shared with TRBD2. CDR3 length equals 12 residues. CDR1 is LGHDT, CDR2 YNNKEL, per germline (reference sequence). Trimming at V came to 1 base and at J to 15 bases, leaving 5 bases not matched to a gene. In nucleotides, the CDR3 is TGTGCCAGCAGCCAAGGGCGGGGGGAGGTGTTCTTC. Amino acids: CASSQGRGEVFF.

J is TRBJ1-6 and V is TRBV5-6; 7 nucleotides agree with TRBD1. The CDR3 totals 15 residues. The V and J ends lost 2 bases and 7 bases, in that order; junction bases with no gene match: 6. Germline V CDR1 and CDR2: SGHDT, YYEEEE. In nucleotides, the CDR3 is TGTGCCAGCAGCTTTAGGGGACAGTACAATTCACCCCTCCACTTT. Protein sequence: CASSFRGQYNSPLHF.

This clone appeared a single time. The chain recombines TRBV3-1 (or the pseudogene TRBV3-2) with TRBJ2-1; maybe TRBD2 (5 bases). V shed 4 bases and J shed 5 bases, with 9 bases lying between them. Germline V gene data show CDR1 as LGHDT and CDR2 as YNNKEL (reference sequence). There are 13 residues in the CDR3. For the CDR3, the DNA is TGTGCCAGCAGCCGGGAGCCTAACAATGAGCAGTTCTTC. Amino acid sequence: CASSREPNNEQFF.

V gene TRBV27 combines with J gene TRBJ2-2, with 7 positions matching TRBD2. J gave up 4 bases and V 1 base, and 6 bases lay outside the gene matches. Germline V gives CDR1 MNHEY, CDR2 SMNVEV (reference sequence). The CDR3 is 16 amino acids. CDR3 in DNA: TGTGCCAGCAGTTTATTCGCGGGGGTGCCCACCGGGGAGCTGTTTTTT. Amino acids: CASSLFAGVPTGELFF.

The CDR3 DNA is TGTGCCAGCAGCTTAGATTCTGGGGGCTGGGGCTACACCTTC. Its translation is CASSLDSGGWGYTF. This chain joins TRBV7-2 and TRBJ1-2; D might be TRBD1 (6 bases). Trimming cost V 1 base and J 8 bases, with 14 bases left between them. CDR1 is SGHTA and CDR2 is FQGNSA in the germline V gene. The CDR3 has 14 residues.

The chain carries TRBV3-1 (or the pseudogene TRBV3-2) and TRBJ1-1; the match to TRBD1 covers 7 bases. CDR1 and CDR2 from the germline V gene are LGHDT and YNNKEL (reference sequence). The CDR3 covers 17 residues. V shed 3 bases, J shed 0 bases, and the junction held 10 bases outside the gene matches. DNA for the CDR3: TGTGCCAGCAGCCAGGCCCGGACAGGTTGGATGAACACTGAAGCTTTCTTT. This codes for CASSQARTGWMNTEAFF.

The chain is built from TRBV18 and TRBJ2-5, with 7 bases matching TRBD1. With 3 bases clipped from V and 2 bases from J, the junction kept 0 bases outside the gene matches. Germline values: CDR1 KGHSH, CDR2 LQKENI. The CDR3 is 13 residues long. CDR3 in DNA: TGTGCCAGCTCACCGGGACAGCAAGAGACCCAGTACTTC. Translation gives CASSPGQQETQYF.

The rearrangement uses TRBV6-1 and TRBJ2-1; D is perhaps TRBD2 (5 bases). The V end lost 2 bases, the J end lost 9 bases, and 11 bases lay between the germline ends. Germline CDR1 reads MNHNS; CDR2 reads SASEGT. The CDR3 has 13 residues. CDR3 nucleotides: TGTGCCAGCAGTGAACGTGGGAGTAGTGAGCAGTTCTTC. Translated, it gives CASSERGSSEQFF.

This clone was seen a handful of times. The chain employs TRBV12-3 or TRBV12-4 and TRBJ2-7; no clear D. Trimming removed 4 bases from V and 3 bases from J, with 4 bases in between. The CDR3 runs to 11 residues. The CDR3 DNA reads TGTGCCAGCAGTTCCAACTACGAGCAGTACTTC. Translated, it gives CASSSNYEQYF.

Worth noting for this clone: Other nucleotide sequences from this sample produce the same CDR3. The rearrangement links TRBV5-1 to TRBJ1-4, with 9 bases matching TRBD1. The germline CDR1 and CDR2 sequences are SGHRS and YFSETQ. With V trimmed by 4 bases and J by 5 bases, 6 bases remained unmatched. This CDR3 comprises 15 residues. The CDR3 sequence: CASSPGQGRNEKLFF. In DNA form, the CDR3 reads TGCGCCAGCAGCCCCGGACAGGGGAGGAATGAAAAACTGTTTTTT.

This clone was recorded once. Here the CDR3 reads CASRTGLNSPLHF. DNA of the CDR3: TGTGCCAGCAGGACAGGGCTTAATTCACCCCTCCACTTT. This chain links TRBV6-5 with TRBJ1-6, with 7 bases that match TRBD1. The CDR3 totals 13 residues. CDR1 is MNHEY and CDR2 is SVGAGI in the germline V gene. After removal of 6 bases from V and 6 bases from J, the junction contained 2 bases not matched to a gene.

The genes are TRBV5-1 and TRBJ2-1; D possibly corresponds to TRBD2 (6 bases). CDR1 is SGHRS and CDR2 is YFSETQ in the germline V gene. The CDR3 is 15 amino acids. Trimming pared 0 bases from V and 2 bases from J, leaving 9 bases between. CDR3 sequence reads: CASSLAGAAYNEQFF. Here the CDR3 DNA reads TGCGCCAGCAGCTTGGCGGGAGCAGCCTACAATGAGCAGTTCTTC.

The chain is built from TRBV9 and TRBJ1-3; 8 bases align to TRBD1. The CDR3 covers 16 residues. The V segment lost 0 bases and the J segment 0 bases; nucleotides outside the gene matches: 2. The germline V gene has CDR1 SGDLS and CDR2 YYNGEE. CDR3 DNA sequence: TGTGCCAGCAGCGTAGCAGGGGGCCTCTCTGGAAACACCATATATTTT. Translation gives CASSVAGGLSGNTIYF.

The chain has TRBV19 and TRBJ2-5, with 9 bases aligning to TRBD1. CDR3 length: 17 residues. V trimming: 3 bases; J trimming: 2 bases; junction bases outside the gene matches: 10. Germline CDR1 and CDR2: LNHDA and SQIVND (reference sequence). CDR3 DNA sequence: TGTGCCAGTAGTATTACAGGGGGCGCTCCCCTACAAGAGACCCAGTACTTC. Its protein product is CASSITGGAPLQETQYF.

The chain is built from TRBV12-5 and TRBJ1-2; 8 nucleotides line up with TRBD1. The germline CDR1 and CDR2 sequences are LGHNT and FRNRAP. CDR3 length: 15 residues. V lost 8 bases, J lost 3 bases, and 11 bases stayed unmatched. CDR3 region: CASWASGGADYGYTF. CDR3 DNA sequence: TGTGCTAGTTGGGCCTCAGGGGGCGCGGACTATGGCTACACCTTC.

The sample holds one count of this clone. The V and J genes are TRBV2 and TRBJ2-3, with TRBD2 as a possible D gene (5 bases). V was shortened by 8 bases and J by 4 bases, with 19 bases between the two germline ends. The CDR3 loop spans 15 amino acids. Per the germline V gene, CDR1 is SNHLY and CDR2 is FYNNEI. CDR3 nucleotides: TGTGCCAGCCAGAGGAAGTGGGAGACCGCAGATACGCAGTATTTT. Its translation: CASQRKWETADTQYF.

The count of this clone is one. The chain joins TRBV29-1 to TRBJ1-1, with 8 bases identical to TRBD1. Germline V gene sequence: CDR1 SQVTM, CDR2 ANQGSEA. With 7 bases clipped from V and 3 bases from J, the junction kept 7 bases outside the gene matches. The CDR3 is made up of 13 amino acids. CDR3 sequence (DNA): TGCAGCGCCGGACAGGGAGGGGACACTGAAGCTTTCTTT. This sequence encodes CSAGQGGDTEAFF.

This clone was found once. This chain uses TRBV7-8 with TRBJ2-3; possible D gene TRBD2, 6 bases. Deletions cut 7 bases from V and 3 bases from J, with 17 bases between. The CDR3 consists of 15 residues. Germline lookup yields CDR1 SGHVS and CDR2 FQNEAQ. The CDR3 DNA reads TGTGCCAGCACATCAAAGGCGGGGCGAACAGATACGCAGTATTTT. Amino acid sequence: CASTSKAGRTDTQYF.

The CDR3 sequence is CASSARTGGEQYF. Here the CDR3 DNA reads TGTGCCAGCAGTGCCCGGACAGGGGGCGAGCAGTACTTC. V usage is TRBV27 and J usage is TRBJ2-7, with 10 nucleotides matching TRBD1. The germline V gene has CDR1 MNHEY and CDR2 SMNVEV (reference sequence). There are 13 residues in the CDR3. The J segment lost 6 bases and the V segment lost 5 bases, leaving 4 bases of the junction unmatched.

This chain uses TRBV3-1 (or the pseudogene TRBV3-2) with TRBJ2-5; TRBD2 might be the D (5 bases). The germline V gene encodes CDR1 LGHDT and CDR2 YNNKEL (reference sequence). Deletions cut 3 bases from V and 1 base from J, with 24 bases between. The CDR3 totals 19 residues. The CDR3 reads CASSQGPVESGTLQETQYF. The CDR3 DNA follows: TGTGCCAGCAGCCAGGGCCCGGTAGAGAGCGGAACACTCCAAGAGACCCAGTACTTC.

This chain uses TRBV5-5 with TRBJ2-2; D perhaps matches TRBD2 (6 bases). V gave up 1 base and J gave up 7 bases, with 14 bases separating them. The length of the CDR3 is 15 residues. Looked up from germline, CDR1 is SGHKS and CDR2 is YYEKEE (reference sequence). The DNA of the CDR3 is TGTGCCAGCAGCTTGATGCAGGGAGCGGGCGGGGAGCTGTTTTTT. Translated: CASSLMQGAGGELFF.

The rearrangement links TRBV20-1 to TRBJ2-1; TRBD2 matches 10 bases. CDR1 and CDR2 from the germline V gene are DFQATT and SNEGSKA (reference sequence). There are 15 residues in the CDR3. The J segment lost 5 bases and the V segment lost 3 bases, leaving 7 bases of the junction unmatched. CDR3 loop: CSASTVSGGDNEQFF. The CDR3 DNA reads as TGCAGTGCTAGTACCGTCAGCGGGGGGGACAATGAGCAGTTCTTC.